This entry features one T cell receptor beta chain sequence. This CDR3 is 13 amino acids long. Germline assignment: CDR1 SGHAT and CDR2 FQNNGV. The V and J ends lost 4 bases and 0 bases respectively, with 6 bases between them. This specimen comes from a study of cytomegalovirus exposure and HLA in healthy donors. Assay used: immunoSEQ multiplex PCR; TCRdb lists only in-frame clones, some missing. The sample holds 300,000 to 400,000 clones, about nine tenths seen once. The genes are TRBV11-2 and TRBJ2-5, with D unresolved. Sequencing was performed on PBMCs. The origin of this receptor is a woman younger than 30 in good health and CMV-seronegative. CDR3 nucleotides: TGTGCCAGCAGCTCCGGGTACCAAGAGACCCAGTACTTC. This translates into CASSSGYQETQYF.